Presented here are 19 T cell receptor beta chains from one specimen sequenced in a study of T cells after yellow fever vaccination. Each CDR3 protein is one row after TCRdb ran MiXCR on the 5' RACE reads. The sample includes about 160,000 distinct CDR3 sequences, approximately 6.8% of them seen just once. Sequencing was performed on CD4+ T cells sorted from PBMCs, taken 5 days after the first yellow fever vaccination. The receptors here all came from a man between 18 and 29 years old who received the YFV17D yellow fever vaccine.

In this sample, this clonotype turned up many times. V gene TRBV15 combines with J gene TRBJ2-3; D may be TRBD1 (5 bases). The V and J ends lost 0 bases and 4 bases respectively, with 8 bases between them. This CDR3 region has 14 residues. Germline CDR1 LNHNV, CDR2 YYDKDF (reference sequence). The CDR3 region has the DNA TGTGCCACCAGCAGAGATCCCAGGGCAGATACGCAGTATTTT. Translated: CATSRDPRADTQYF.

This clonotype was counted at least ten times. The CDR3 loop is CASMGPGANNEQFF. CDR3 nucleotides: TGTGCCAGCATGGGTCCGGGGGCGAACAATGAGCAGTTCTTC. This rearrangement joins TRBV2 to TRBJ2-1; D tentatively reads TRBD1 or TRBD2 (6 bases each). V gave up 7 bases and J gave up 5 bases, with 15 bases separating them. The CDR3 spans 14 residues. CDR1 is SNHLY, CDR2 FYNNEI, per germline.

This clonotype has ten or more counts. The chain links TRBV12-5 to TRBJ2-2; TRBD1 or TRBD2 may be the D gene (5 bases each). V lost 5 bases, J lost 5 bases, and 12 bases lay in between. Germline values: CDR1 LGHNT, CDR2 FRNRAP. CDR3 length equals 14 residues. This CDR3 is CASGPGAMTGELFF. As DNA, the CDR3 is TGTGCTAGTGGTCCCGGGGCTATGACCGGGGAGCTGTTTTTT. Filled out from reference TRBV12-5 and TRBJ2-2, the complete variable domain reads DARVTQTPRHKVTEMGQEVTMRCQPILGHNTVFWYRQTMMQGLELLAYFRNRAPLDDSGMPKDRFSAEMPDATLATLKIQPSEPRDSAVYFCASGPGAMTGELFFGEGSRLTVL.

This clonotype has ten or more counts. This rearrangement joins TRBV7-9 to TRBJ1-2; the D gene is possibly TRBD1 (5 bases). There are 12 residues in the CDR3. The germline V gene encodes CDR1 SEHNR and CDR2 FQNEAQ (reference sequence). Trimming removed 2 bases at V and 5 bases at J, with 6 bases between. CDR3 DNA sequence: TGTGCCAGCAGCTTACCAGGGTATGGCTACACCTTC. Its protein is CASSLPGYGYTF. The full variable domain, completed using reference TRBV7-9 and TRBJ1-2, is DTGVSQNPRHKITKRGQNVTFRCDPISEHNRLYWYRQTLGQGPEFLTYFQNEAQLEKSRLLSDRFSAERPKGSFSTLEIQRTEQGDSAMYLCASSLPGYGYTFGSGTRLTVV.

This clonotype was observed many times. The J gene is TRBJ1-4, the V gene TRBV6-5; 7 bases align to TRBD1. CDR3 length: 12 residues. V shed 4 bases, J shed 8 bases, and the junction held 1 base outside the gene matches. Per germline, CDR1 MNHEY and CDR2 SVGAGI. Written as DNA, the CDR3 is TGTGCCAGCAGTTTGGACAGGGAAAAACTGTTTTTT. Translation gives CASSLDREKLFF.

The rearrangement uses TRBV7-9 and TRBJ2-1; D call uncertain. Between the trimmed V and J ends, which lost 5 bases and 7 bases, there was a span of 12 bases. Germline-derived CDR1 and CDR2 are SEHNR and FQNEAQ (reference sequence). The CDR3 has 13 amino acids. The CDR3 spells CASSGHGENEQFF. The CDR3 DNA reads TGTGCCAGCAGCGGGCACGGCGAGAATGAGCAGTTCTTC.

This clonotype was observed a few times. The chain employs TRBV6-2 or TRBV6-3 and TRBJ2-1; 7 bases line up with TRBD1. Germline CDR1 and CDR2: MNHEY and SVGEGT. The CDR3 runs 13 residues. V was pared by 11 bases and J by 0 bases, with 4 bases of the junction left unmatched. The CDR3 bases are TGTGCCTTACGGGACAGCTCCTACAATGAGCAGTTCTTC. It specifies CALRDSSYNEQFF.

This clonotype was counted many times. The V and J genes are TRBV28 and TRBJ2-2; D assignment may be TRBD1 or TRBD2 (5 bases each). The CDR3 runs 17 residues. The V gene lost 3 bases and the J gene lost 2 bases, with 16 bases spanning the gap. The germline gives CDR1 MDHEN, CDR2 SYDVKM. This CDR3 reads CASSFPPGRANTGELFF. In nucleotides, the CDR3 is TGTGCCAGCAGTTTCCCCCCAGGGCGGGCTAACACCGGGGAGCTGTTTTTT.

There are a few counts of this clonotype. V gene TRBV12-5 combines with J gene TRBJ2-3; D may be TRBD2 (5 bases). The CDR3 contains 16 residues. Germline V gives CDR1 LGHNT, CDR2 FRNRAP. V gave up 8 bases and J gave up 2 bases, with 20 bases separating them. Here the CDR3 reads CASSFLRRADTDTQYF. For the CDR3, the DNA is TGTGCTAGTTCTTTTTTACGTAGAGCGGACACAGATACGCAGTATTTT. Full variable domain (remainder filled in from reference TRBV12-5 and TRBJ2-3): DARVTQTPRHKVTEMGQEVTMRCQPILGHNTVFWYRQTMMQGLELLAYFRNRAPLDDSGMPKDRFSAEMPDATLATLKIQPSEPRDSAVYFCASSFLRRADTDTQYFGPGTRLTVL.

There are many counts of this clonotype. V and J are TRBV24-1 and TRBJ2-3; 7 nucleotides line up with TRBD1. Germline V gene sequence: CDR1 KGHDR, CDR2 SFDVKD. J gave up 0 bases and V 9 bases, and 2 bases lay outside the gene matches. The CDR3 spans 13 residues. The CDR3 loop is CATSGGSTDTQYF. Here the CDR3 DNA reads TGTGCCACCTCAGGGGGAAGCACAGATACGCAGTATTTT.

This clonotype was detected ten times or more. The rearrangement links TRBV20-1 to TRBJ2-7, with 7 bases lining up with TRBD2. The ends lost 1 base at V and 3 bases at J; junction bases unmatched: 9. Germline V gene data show CDR1 as DFQATT and CDR2 as SNEGSKA (reference sequence). The CDR3 extends over 15 amino acids. DNA for the CDR3: TGCAGTGCTAGAGTCACCCAGCCGGGGGGCTACGAGCAGTACTTC. The encoded protein is CSARVTQPGGYEQYF.

This clonotype showed up many times. This rearrangement joins TRBV7-6 to TRBJ2-1; D possibly uses TRBD1 or TRBD2 (6 bases each). V dropped 4 bases and J dropped 5 bases, with 15 bases sitting between them. CDR3 length: 15 amino acids. Germline CDR1 and CDR2: SGHVS and FNYEAQ. The CDR3 protein is CASSSYQGRNNEQFF. In nucleotides, the CDR3 is TGTGCCAGCAGCTCGTACCAGGGGAGGAACAATGAGCAGTTCTTC.

Many counts were recorded for this clonotype. The V call is TRBV4-3, the J call TRBJ2-3; D unresolved. V shed 0 bases and J shed 4 bases, with 5 bases lying between them. CDR1 is LGHNA, CDR2 YSLEER, per germline. The CDR3 is made up of 13 amino acids. CDR3 nucleotide sequence: TGCGCCAGCAGCCAAGAAAGGGCAGATACGCAGTATTTT. Translated: CASSQERADTQYF.

This clonotype was counted ten times or more. The V call is TRBV7-2, the J call TRBJ2-3; the match to TRBD1 covers 8 bases. The V gene's germline CDR1 is SGHTA and CDR2 FQGNSA. V lost 1 base to trimming and J lost 4 bases; unmatched junction nucleotides: 4. This CDR3 is 15 amino acids long. The CDR3 coding sequence is TGTGCCAGCAGCTTAGGCCCGACAGGGGCAGATACGCAGTATTTT. Amino acids: CASSLGPTGADTQYF.

Ten or more counts support this clonotype. The genes are TRBV7-2 and TRBJ2-3; TRBD2 matches at 8 bases. Germline trimming cut 3 bases from V and 4 bases from J; bases unmatched to any gene: 6. This CDR3 has 15 residues. CDR1 and CDR2 (germline): SGHTA, FQGNSA. This CDR3 reads CASSFSGGAPDTQYF. The CDR3 nucleotides read TGTGCCAGCAGCTTTTCCGGGGGGGCCCCAGATACGCAGTATTTT.

This clonotype was counted only a few times. The chain joins TRBV9 to TRBJ1-5; tentative D call: TRBD1 (6 bases). Trimming took 0 bases from V and 2 from J, leaving 9 bases between them. Germline loops: CDR1 SGDLS, CDR2 YYNGEE. The CDR3 length is 15 residues. The CDR3 loop reads CASSVDREGNQPQHF. Here the CDR3 DNA reads TGTGCCAGCAGCGTAGACAGGGAGGGCAATCAGCCCCAGCATTTT.

In this sample, this clonotype turned up many times. V usage is TRBV6-5 and J usage is TRBJ1-6; the match to TRBD1 covers 10 bases. The CDR3 is made up of 14 amino acids. The germline V gene encodes CDR1 MNHEY and CDR2 SVGAGI. Trimming took 6 bases from V and 8 from J; bases not matched to a gene: 4. The CDR3 protein is CASRPGTGDSPLHF. The CDR3 DNA reads as TGTGCCAGCAGACCCGGGACAGGGGATTCACCCCTCCACTTT.

This clonotype was seen at least ten times. The chain employs TRBV20-1 and TRBJ1-1; D may be TRBD1 (5 bases). The V and J ends lost 3 bases and 4 bases respectively, with 9 bases between them. The CDR3 totals 12 residues. Germline-derived CDR1 and CDR2 are DFQATT and SNEGSKA (reference sequence). The CDR3 DNA follows: TGCAGTGCTAGGGCGGGGCCCACTGAAGCTTTCTTT. Translation gives CSARAGPTEAFF.

Only a few counts were recorded for this clonotype. In DNA, the CDR3 is TGCAGTGCTAGAGAAGACAGTCAGGGCGGCTACACCTTC. It yields the protein CSAREDSQGGYTF. The chain uses TRBV20-1 and TRBJ1-2; the D gene is possibly TRBD1 (5 bases). Germline lookup yields CDR1 DFQATT and CDR2 SNEGSKA (reference sequence). V gave up 0 bases and J gave up 8 bases, with 13 bases separating them. CDR3 length: 13 residues.